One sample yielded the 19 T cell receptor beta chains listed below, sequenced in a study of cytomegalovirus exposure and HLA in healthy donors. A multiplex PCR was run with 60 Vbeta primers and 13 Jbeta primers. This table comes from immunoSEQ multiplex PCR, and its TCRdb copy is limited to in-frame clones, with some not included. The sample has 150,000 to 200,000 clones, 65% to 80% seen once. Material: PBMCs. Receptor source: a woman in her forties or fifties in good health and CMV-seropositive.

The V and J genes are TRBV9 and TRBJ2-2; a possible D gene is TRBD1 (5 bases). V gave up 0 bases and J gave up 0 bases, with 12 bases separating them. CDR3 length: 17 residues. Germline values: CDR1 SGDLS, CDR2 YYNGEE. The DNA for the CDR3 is TGTGCCAGCAGCGTAGCCCCAGGGCGCGCGAACACCGGGGAGCTGTTTTTT. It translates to CASSVAPGRANTGELFF.

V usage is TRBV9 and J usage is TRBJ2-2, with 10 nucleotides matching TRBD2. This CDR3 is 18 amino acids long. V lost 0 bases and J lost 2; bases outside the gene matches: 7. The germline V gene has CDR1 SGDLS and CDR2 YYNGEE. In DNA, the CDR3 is TGTGCCAGCAGCGTAGTTCCTAGCGGGGGCCAAAACACCGGGGAGCTGTTTTTT. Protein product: CASSVVPSGGQNTGELFF.

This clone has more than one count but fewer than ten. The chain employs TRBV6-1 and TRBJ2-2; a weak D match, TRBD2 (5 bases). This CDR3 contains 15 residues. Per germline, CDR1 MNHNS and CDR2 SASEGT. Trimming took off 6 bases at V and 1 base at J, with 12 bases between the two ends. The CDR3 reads CASRDLRENTGELFF. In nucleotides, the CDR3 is TGTGCCAGCAGGGATCTGAGGGAGAACACCGGGGAGCTGTTTTTT.

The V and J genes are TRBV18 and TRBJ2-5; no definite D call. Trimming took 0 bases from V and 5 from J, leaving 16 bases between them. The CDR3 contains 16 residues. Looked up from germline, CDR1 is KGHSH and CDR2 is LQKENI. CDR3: CASSPPYKRTGETQYF. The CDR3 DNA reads TGTGCCAGCTCACCACCGTATAAGCGAACTGGGGAGACCCAGTACTTC.

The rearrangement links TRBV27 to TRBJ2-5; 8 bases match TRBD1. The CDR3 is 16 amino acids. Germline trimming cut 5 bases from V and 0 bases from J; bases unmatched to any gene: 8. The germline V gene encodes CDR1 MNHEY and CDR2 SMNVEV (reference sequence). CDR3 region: CASSQWGDRYQETQYF. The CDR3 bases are TGTGCCAGCAGTCAGTGGGGGGACAGGTACCAAGAGACCCAGTACTTC.

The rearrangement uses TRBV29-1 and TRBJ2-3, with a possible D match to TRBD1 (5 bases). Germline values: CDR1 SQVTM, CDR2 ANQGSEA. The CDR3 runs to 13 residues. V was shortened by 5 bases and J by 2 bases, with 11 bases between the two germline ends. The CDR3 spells CSVTGSLTDTQYF. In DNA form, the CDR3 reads TGCAGCGTTACAGGTTCTCTCACAGATACGCAGTATTTT.

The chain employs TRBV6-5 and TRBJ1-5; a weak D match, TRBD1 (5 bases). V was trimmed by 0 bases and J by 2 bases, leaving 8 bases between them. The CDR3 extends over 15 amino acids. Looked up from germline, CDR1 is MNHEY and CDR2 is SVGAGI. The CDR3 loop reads CASSYSQGGNQPQHF. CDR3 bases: TGTGCCAGCAGTTACTCTCAGGGTGGCAATCAGCCCCAGCATTTT.

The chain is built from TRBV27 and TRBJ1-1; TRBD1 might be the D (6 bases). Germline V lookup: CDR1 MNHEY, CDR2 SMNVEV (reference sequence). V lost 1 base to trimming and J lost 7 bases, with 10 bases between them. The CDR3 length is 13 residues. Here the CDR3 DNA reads TGTGCCAGCAGTTTATTCGGACAGAATGAAGCTTTCTTT. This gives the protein CASSLFGQNEAFF.

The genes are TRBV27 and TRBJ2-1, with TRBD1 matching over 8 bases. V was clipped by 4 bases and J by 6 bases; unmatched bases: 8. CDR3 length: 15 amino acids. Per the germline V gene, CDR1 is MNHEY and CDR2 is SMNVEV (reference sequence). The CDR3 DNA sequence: TGTGCCAGCAGTTGGGACAGGCCGGCGGGCAATGAGCAGTTCTTC. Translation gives CASSWDRPAGNEQFF.

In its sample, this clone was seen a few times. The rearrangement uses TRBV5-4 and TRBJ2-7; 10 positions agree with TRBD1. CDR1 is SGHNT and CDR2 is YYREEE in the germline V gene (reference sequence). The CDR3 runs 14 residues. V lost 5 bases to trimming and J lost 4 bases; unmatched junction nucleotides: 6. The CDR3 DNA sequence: TGTGCCAGCAGTTCGACAGGGGGCGATTACGAGCAGTACTTC. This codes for CASSSTGGDYEQYF.

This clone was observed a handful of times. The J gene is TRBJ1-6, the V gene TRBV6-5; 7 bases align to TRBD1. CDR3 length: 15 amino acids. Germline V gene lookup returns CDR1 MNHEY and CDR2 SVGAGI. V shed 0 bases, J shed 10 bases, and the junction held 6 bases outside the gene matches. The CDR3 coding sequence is TGTGCCAGCAGTTACTCTCAGACAGGGCACTCACCCCTCCACTTT. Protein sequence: CASSYSQTGHSPLHF.

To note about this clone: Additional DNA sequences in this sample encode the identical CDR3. CDR3 sequence (DNA): TGCGCCAGCAGCTTAACGGGAGGGAACACTGAAGCTTTCTTT. Protein sequence: CASSLTGGNTEAFF. The V call is TRBV5-1, the J call TRBJ1-1, with D unresolved. Germline V lookup: CDR1 SGHRS, CDR2 YFSETQ. The CDR3 is 14 amino acids. The V end lost 2 bases, the J end lost 1 base, and 9 bases lay between the germline ends. Together with reference TRBV5-1 and TRBJ1-1, the CDR3 gives the full variable domain: KAGVTQTPRYLIKTRGQQVTLSCSPISGHRSVSWYQQTPGQGLQFLFEYFSETQRNKGNFPGRFSGRQFSNSRSEMNVSTLELGDSALYLCASSLTGGNTEAFFGQGTRLTVV.

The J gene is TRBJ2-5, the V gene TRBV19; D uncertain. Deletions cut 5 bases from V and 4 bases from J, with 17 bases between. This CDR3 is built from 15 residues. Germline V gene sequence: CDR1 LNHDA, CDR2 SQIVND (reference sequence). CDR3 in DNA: TGTGCCAGTAGTGGAGACCGGTTCAGAGGAGAGACCCAGTACTTC. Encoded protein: CASSGDRFRGETQYF.

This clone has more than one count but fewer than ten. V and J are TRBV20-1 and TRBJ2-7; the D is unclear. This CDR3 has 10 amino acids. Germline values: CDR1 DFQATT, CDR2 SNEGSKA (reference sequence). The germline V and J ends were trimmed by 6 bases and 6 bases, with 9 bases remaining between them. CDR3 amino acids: CSARLGEQYF. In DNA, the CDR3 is TGCAGTGCCCGACTTGGCGAGCAGTACTTC.

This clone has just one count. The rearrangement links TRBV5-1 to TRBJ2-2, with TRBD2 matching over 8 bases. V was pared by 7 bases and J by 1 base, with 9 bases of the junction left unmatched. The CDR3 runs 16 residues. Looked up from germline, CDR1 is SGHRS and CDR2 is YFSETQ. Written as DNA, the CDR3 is TGCGCCAGCCGTTTCGGGCTAGCGGGGAACACCGGGGAGCTGTTTTTT. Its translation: CASRFGLAGNTGELFF.

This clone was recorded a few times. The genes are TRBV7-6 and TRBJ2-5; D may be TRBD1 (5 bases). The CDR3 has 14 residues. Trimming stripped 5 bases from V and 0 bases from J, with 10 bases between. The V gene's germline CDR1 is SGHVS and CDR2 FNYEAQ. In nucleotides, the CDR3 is TGTGCCAGCAGCCCGGACACTTACCAAGAGACCCAGTACTTC. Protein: CASSPDTYQETQYF.

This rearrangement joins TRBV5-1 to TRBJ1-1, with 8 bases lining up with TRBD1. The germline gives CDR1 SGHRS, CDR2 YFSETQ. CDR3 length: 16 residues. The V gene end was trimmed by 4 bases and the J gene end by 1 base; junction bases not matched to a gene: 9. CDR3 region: CASSVAWGQANTEAFF. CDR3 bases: TGCGCCAGCAGCGTAGCTTGGGGACAGGCGAACACTGAAGCTTTCTTT.

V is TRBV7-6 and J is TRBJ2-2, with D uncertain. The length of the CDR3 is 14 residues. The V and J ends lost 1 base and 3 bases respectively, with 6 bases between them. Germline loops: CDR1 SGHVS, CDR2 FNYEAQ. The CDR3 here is CASSLVAHTGELFF. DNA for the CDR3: TGTGCCAGCAGCTTAGTAGCTCACACCGGGGAGCTGTTTTTT.

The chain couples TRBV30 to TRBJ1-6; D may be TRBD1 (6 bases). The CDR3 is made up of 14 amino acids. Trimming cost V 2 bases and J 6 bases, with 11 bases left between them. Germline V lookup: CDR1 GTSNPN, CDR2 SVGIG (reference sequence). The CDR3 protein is CAWSSSGVNSPLHF. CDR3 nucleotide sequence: TGTGCCTGGAGTAGTTCAGGGGTTAATTCACCCCTCCACTTT.